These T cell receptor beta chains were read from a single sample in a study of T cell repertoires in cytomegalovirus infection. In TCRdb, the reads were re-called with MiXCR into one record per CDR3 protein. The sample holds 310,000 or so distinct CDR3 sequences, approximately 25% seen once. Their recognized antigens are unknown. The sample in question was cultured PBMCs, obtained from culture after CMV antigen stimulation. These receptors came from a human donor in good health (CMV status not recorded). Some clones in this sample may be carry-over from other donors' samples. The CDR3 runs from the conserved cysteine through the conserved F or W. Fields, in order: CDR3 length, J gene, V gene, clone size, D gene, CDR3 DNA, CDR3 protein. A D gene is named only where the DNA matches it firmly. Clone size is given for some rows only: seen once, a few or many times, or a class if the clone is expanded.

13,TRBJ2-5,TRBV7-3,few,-,TGTGCCAGCAGCCCAAGGTTGGGTGCGACCCAGTACTTC,CASSPRLGATQYF
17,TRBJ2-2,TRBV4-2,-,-,TGTGCCAGCAGCCGAGTCAGGGGTAGGGACGGCTCCGGGGAGCTGTTTTTT,CASSRVRGRDGSGELFF
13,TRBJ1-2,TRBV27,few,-,TGTGCCAGCAGTTTTTTCCCAGAAGATGGCTACACCTTC,CASSFFPEDGYTF
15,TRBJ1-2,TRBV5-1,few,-,TGCGCCAGCAGCCCGTTGGGACCGACTAACTATGGCTACACCTTC,CASSPLGPTNYGYTF
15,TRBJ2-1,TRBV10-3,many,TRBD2,TGTGCCATCAGTTTGACTAGCGGGAGGGGCAATGAGCAGTTCTTC,CAISLTSGRGNEQFF
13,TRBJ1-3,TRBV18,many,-,TGTGCCAGCTCACCACCGATCAGAAACACCATATATTTT,CASSPPIRNTIYF
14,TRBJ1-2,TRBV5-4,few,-,TGTGCCAGCAGCCCCCAAACAGGCATCTATGGCTACACCTTC,CASSPQTGIYGYTF
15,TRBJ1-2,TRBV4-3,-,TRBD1,TGCGCCAGCAGCCCGGAGGACAGGGGGGTTTCGAGCTACACCTTC,CASSPEDRGVSSYTF
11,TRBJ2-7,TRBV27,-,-,TGTGCCAGCAGTTTAAAAGGGGAGCAGTACTTC,CASSLKGEQYF
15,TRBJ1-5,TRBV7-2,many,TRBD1,TGTGCCAGCAGCTTAGGGGGCAGGGGGGACCAGCCCCAGCATTTT,CASSLGGRGDQPQHF
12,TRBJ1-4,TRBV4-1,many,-,TGCGCCAGCAGCCAGGGGAATGCGAAACTGTTTTTT,CASSQGNAKLFF
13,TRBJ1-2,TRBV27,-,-,TGTGCCAGCAGTTTAGGGAGGTCGATCGGCTACACCTTC,CASSLGRSIGYTF
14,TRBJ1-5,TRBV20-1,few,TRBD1,TGCAGTGCACTTGTACAGGGGTTGGATCAGCCCCAGCATTTT,CSALVQGLDQPQHF
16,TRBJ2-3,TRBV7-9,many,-,TGTGCCAGCAGCTTAGGACTGGAAGCTAGCACAGATACGCAGTATTTT,CASSLGLEASTDTQYF
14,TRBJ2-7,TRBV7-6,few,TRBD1,TGTGCCAGCAGCCCGGACAGGGGATTCAACGAGCAGTACTTC,CASSPDRGFNEQYF
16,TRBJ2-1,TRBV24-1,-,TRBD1,TGTGCCACCAGTCCTTCTCCCGGGACAGGAGACAATGAGCAGTTCTTC,CATSPSPGTGDNEQFF
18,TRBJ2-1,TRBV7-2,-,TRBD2,TGTGCCAGCAGCTTCCTAGCGGGAGGCCTGAGCTCCTACAATGAGCAGTTCTTC,CASSFLAGGLSSYNEQFF
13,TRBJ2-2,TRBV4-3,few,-,TGCGCCAGCAGCCAGCTGTACACCGGGGAGCTGTTTTTT,CASSQLYTGELFF
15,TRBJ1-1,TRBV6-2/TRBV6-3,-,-,TGTGCCAGCAGGCCTCCACGGACGGAGAACACTGAAGCTTTCTTT,CASRPPRTENTEAFF
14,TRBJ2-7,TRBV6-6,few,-,TGTGCCAGCAGTTACTCGACTGGACTCTACGAGCAGTACTTC,CASSYSTGLYEQYF
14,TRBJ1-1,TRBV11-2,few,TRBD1,TGTGCCAGCAGACAGGGACAGCAGAACACTGAAGCTTTCTTT,CASRQGQQNTEAFF
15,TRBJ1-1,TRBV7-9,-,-,TGTGCCAGCAGCTTAGTCAGGGAAATGAACACTGAAGCTTTCTTT,CASSLVREMNTEAFF
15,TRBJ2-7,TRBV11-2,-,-,TGTGCCAGCAGCAAAACATACAGGGAGTCCTACGAGCAGTACTTC,CASSKTYRESYEQYF
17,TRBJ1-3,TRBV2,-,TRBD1,TGTGCCAGCAGTGAATGGGGAGGACAGGGCTCTGGAAACACCATATATTTT,CASSEWGGQGSGNTIYF
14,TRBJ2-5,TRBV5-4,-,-,TGTGCCAGCAGCTTGAGGATAGTCCAAGAGACCCAGTACTTC,CASSLRIVQETQYF
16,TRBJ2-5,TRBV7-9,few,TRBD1,TGTGCCAGCAGCTACAGTGGGACAGGGGCCGGGGAGACCCAGTACTTC,CASSYSGTGAGETQYF
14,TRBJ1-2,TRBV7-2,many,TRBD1,TGTGCCAGCAGCTCGCAGGGGGCAGGCTATGGCTACACCTTC,CASSSQGAGYGYTF
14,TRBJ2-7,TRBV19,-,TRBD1,TGTGCCAGTAGCGCGGGACAGGGGATCTACGAGCAGTACTTC,CASSAGQGIYEQYF
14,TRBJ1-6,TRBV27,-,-,TGTGCCAGCAGCCCAGGGCGGGGGAATTCACCCCTCCACTTT,CASSPGRGNSPLHF
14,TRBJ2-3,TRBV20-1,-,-,TGCAGTGCTGGAGAGGACGAAGGGGCAGATACGCAGTATTTT,CSAGEDEGADTQYF
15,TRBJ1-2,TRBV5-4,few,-,TGTGCCAGCAGCCCAGAAAAGTCCCTCTGGGAGGGCTACACCTTC,CASSPEKSLWEGYTF
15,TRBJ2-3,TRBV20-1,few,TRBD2,TGCAGTGCTCATTTGCTCAGCGGGAAAGCAGATACGCAGTATTTT,CSAHLLSGKADTQYF
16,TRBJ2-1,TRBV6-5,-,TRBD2,TGTGCCAGCAGCCAACGACTAGCGGGAGTCTACAATGAGCAGTTCTTC,CASSQRLAGVYNEQFF
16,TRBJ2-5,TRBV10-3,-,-,TGTGCCATCAGTGTGGACCAGCTAGAGCTGCAAGAGACCCAGTACTTC,CAISVDQLELQETQYF
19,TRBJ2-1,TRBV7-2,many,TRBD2,TGTGCCAGCAGCCCACGGGGGACTAGCGGGAGGCTCCGCGGGAATGAGCAGTTCTTC,CASSPRGTSGRLRGNEQFF
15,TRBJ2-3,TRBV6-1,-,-,TGTGCCAGCAGTGAAATGAACACCCCCACAGATACGCAGTATTTT,CASSEMNTPTDTQYF
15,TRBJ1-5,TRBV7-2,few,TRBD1,TGTGCCAGCAGCTTAGAAGGAGGGGGCGGTCAGCCCCAGCATTTT,CASSLEGGGGQPQHF
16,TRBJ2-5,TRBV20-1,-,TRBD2,TGCAGTGCTACCGGGACTAGCGGTTCTCAAGGGGAGACCCAGTACTTC,CSATGTSGSQGETQYF
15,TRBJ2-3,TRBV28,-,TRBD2,TGTGCCAGCAGTACTGGGACTAGCGGGACAAGGACGCAGTATTTT,CASSTGTSGTRTQYF
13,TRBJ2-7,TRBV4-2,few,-,TGTGCCAGCAGCCAAATCTCTCCGGAACCGCAGTACTTC,CASSQISPEPQYF
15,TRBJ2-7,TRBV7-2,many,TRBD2,TGTGCCAGCAGCTTAAGTTTTAGCGGGAGGTACGAGCAGTACTTC,CASSLSFSGRYEQYF
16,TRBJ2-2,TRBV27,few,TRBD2,TGTGCCACCTCTCTAGCGGGAGGGCCGGGGACCGGGGAGCTGTTTTTT,CATSLAGGPGTGELFF
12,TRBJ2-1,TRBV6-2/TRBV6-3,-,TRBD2,TGTGCCAGCAGTCAACTAGCGAATGAGCAGTTCTTC,CASSQLANEQFF
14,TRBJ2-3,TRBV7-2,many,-,TGTGCCAGCAGCTTAGGTCCGCACACAGATACGCAGTATTTT,CASSLGPHTDTQYF
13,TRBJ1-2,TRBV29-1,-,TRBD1,TGCAGTGTTCCAGGGACAGGGACGTTTGGCTACACCTTC,CSVPGTGTFGYTF
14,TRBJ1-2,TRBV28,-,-,TGTGCCAGCAGCCCCGGTAGGGAGACTTATGGCTACACCTTC,CASSPGRETYGYTF
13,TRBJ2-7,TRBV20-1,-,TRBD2,TGCAGTGCTAGGGGCCTAGCGGGGTACGAGCAGTACTTC,CSARGLAGYEQYF
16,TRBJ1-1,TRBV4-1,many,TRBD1,TGCGCCAGCAGCCAAGTTTACAGGGGGATGAACACTGAAGCTTTCTTT,CASSQVYRGMNTEAFF
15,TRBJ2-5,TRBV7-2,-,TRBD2,TGTGCCAGCAGCTTAGTGTCCGGGGGGGGTTCGGCCCAGTACTTC,CASSLVSGGGSAQYF
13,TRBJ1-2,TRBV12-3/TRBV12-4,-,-,TGTGCCAGCAGTCCAGGGGAGGACTATGGCTACACCTTC,CASSPGEDYGYTF
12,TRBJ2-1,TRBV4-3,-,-,TGCGCCAGCAGCCTAACAATCGGTGAGCAGTTCTTC,CASSLTIGEQFF
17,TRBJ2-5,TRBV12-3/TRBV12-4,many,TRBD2,TGTGCCAGCAGTTTCCCCTTACTAGCGGGAGGGCAAGAGACCCAGTACTTC,CASSFPLLAGGQETQYF
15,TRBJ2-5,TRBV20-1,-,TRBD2,TGCAGTGCAACGCGCCCAGCGGGGAGGGAAGAGACCCAGTACTTC,CSATRPAGREETQYF
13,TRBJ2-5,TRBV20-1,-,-,TGCAGTGCTAGAGACCGATTCCAAGAGACCCAGTACTTC,CSARDRFQETQYF
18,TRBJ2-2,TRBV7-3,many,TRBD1,TGTGCCAGCAGCTACACAAGGGACAGTGGGACGAACACCGGGGAGCTGTTTTTT,CASSYTRDSGTNTGELFF
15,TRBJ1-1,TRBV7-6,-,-,TGTGCCAGCAGCTGGACCACCGGGAGGCACATTGAAGCTTTCTTT,CASSWTTGRHIEAFF
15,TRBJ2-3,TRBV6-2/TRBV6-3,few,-,TGTGCCAGCAGTCAACAGGGTTGGCAATTAGATACGCAGTATTTT,CASSQQGWQLDTQYF
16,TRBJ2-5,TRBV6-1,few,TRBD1,TGTGCCAGCAGCCTTCGGGACAGGGGATACCAAGAGACCCAGTACTTC,CASSLRDRGYQETQYF
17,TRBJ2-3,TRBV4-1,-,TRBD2,TGCGCCAGCAGCCCGAAACCAGCGGGAGAGGGGGCAGATACGCAGTATTTT,CASSPKPAGEGADTQYF